A selection of T cell receptor beta chains follows, all from one sample in a study of blood T cell repertoires in COVID-19. Clones were read by immunoSEQ multiplex PCR, and TCRdb kept only the in-frame ones, dropping some. The sample includes over 250,000 clones, 88% of them seen just once. The specimen sequenced was PBMCs or T cells enriched from blood (not recorded which). These receptors were taken from a woman aged 25-40 years who had recovered from COVID-19. Each CDR3 is given with its conserved first and last residue. Fields, in order: J gene, D gene, V gene, clone size, CDR3 DNA, CDR3 protein. D genes are given only for firm matches. Clone size is given for some rows only: seen once, a few or many times, or a class if the clone is expanded.

TRBJ2-2,TRBD1,TRBV9,.,TGTGCCAGCAGCCCCACGACAGGGGCCCTCACCGGGGAGCTGTTTTTT,CASSPTTGALTGELFF
TRBJ1-5,TRBD1,TRBV12-3/TRBV12-4,.,TGTGCCAGCAGGACCGACAGGGGAGGGCCCCAGCATTTT,CASRTDRGGPQHF
TRBJ1-1,TRBD1,TRBV19,once,TGTGCCAGTAGTCCCTTGGGACAGGGAGACACTGAAGCTTTCTTT,CASSPLGQGDTEAFF
TRBJ2-3,TRBD2,TRBV27,.,TGTGCCAGCAGTTTGCTAGCGGGAGTCCCAGATACGCAGTATTTT,CASSLLAGVPDTQYF
TRBJ1-5,.,TRBV27,.,TGTGCCAGCAGGACAGGTGCTAGCAATCAGCCCCAGCATTTT,CASRTGASNQPQHF
TRBJ2-7,.,TRBV6-5,.,TGTGCCAGCGCACTCGGGACTTCAAACTGGGTCGAGCAGTACTTC,CASALGTSNWVEQYF
TRBJ2-2,.,TRBV18,.,TGTGCCAGCTCACCGGTAGCGAACACCGGGGAGCTGTTTTTT,CASSPVANTGELFF
TRBJ1-6,.,TRBV6-5,.,TGTGCCAGCAGTTACTCGGGAGCCGTTAATTCACCCCTCCACTTT,CASSYSGAVNSPLHF
TRBJ1-4,.,TRBV11-2,.,TGTGCCAGCAGCAAGTCCCGGGACAATTGGGAAAAACTGTTTTTT,CASSKSRDNWEKLFF
TRBJ1-1,TRBD1,TRBV5-6,.,TGTGCCAGCAGCCCTATCGGACAGGGAATGAACACTGAAGCTTTCTTT,CASSPIGQGMNTEAFF
TRBJ2-7,.,TRBV11-3,.,TGTGCCAGCAGCCGCGTCTACGAGCAGTACTTC,CASSRVYEQYF
TRBJ2-3,.,TRBV15,few,TGTGCCACCAGCAGAGATAGGGGGGGTAGCACAGATACGCAGTATTTT,CATSRDRGGSTDTQYF
TRBJ1-2,.,TRBV4-1,.,TGCGCCAGCAGCCACTTACAGGGCTATGGCTACACCTTC,CASSHLQGYGYTF
TRBJ2-1,TRBD2,TRBV6-4,once,TGTGCCAGCAGTGACTCCAAGTACCCGCTAGCGGCTCGCAATGAGCAGTTCTTC,CASSDSKYPLAARNEQFF
TRBJ1-2,.,TRBV12-3/TRBV12-4,.,TGTGCCAGCAGTTTAGGAGGGGGTGGCTACACCTTC,CASSLGGGGYTF
TRBJ1-1,TRBD1,TRBV10-2,.,TGCGCCAGCAGTGACAGGGGGTTGAACACTGAAGCTTTCTTT,CASSDRGLNTEAFF
TRBJ1-1,.,TRBV9,.,TGTGCCAGCAGCGTACTGGCTAACACTGAAGCTTTCTTT,CASSVLANTEAFF
TRBJ2-7,TRBD2,TRBV4-3,.,TGCGCCAGCAGCCCCGGGACTAGCAGTCACGAGCAGTACTTC,CASSPGTSSHEQYF
TRBJ2-5,.,TRBV13,.,TGTGCCAGCAGCCCGCGGACTTCCGGGACCCAGTACTTC,CASSPRTSGTQYF
TRBJ2-7,TRBD1,TRBV9,.,TGTGCCAGCAGCCCCCAGGACAGGGTGGTCGAGCAGTACTTC,CASSPQDRVVEQYF
TRBJ2-7,.,TRBV7-6,.,TGTGCCAGCAGCCACGGAGGCCGGAGTCGGGATCCCCCTTTGGTCCAGCAGTACTTC,CASSHGGRSRDPPLVQQYF
TRBJ2-2,.,TRBV30,.,TGTGCCTGGAGTGACAGGACGACCGGGGAGCTGTTTTTT,CAWSDRTTGELFF
TRBJ1-5,TRBD1,TRBV30,.,TGTGCCTGGAGTGTACGGGACAGGGATACTAATCAGCCCCAGCATTTT,CAWSVRDRDTNQPQHF
TRBJ2-3,TRBD2,TRBV28,.,TGTGCCAGCAGTTTTATTCGGCCTTCGGGACTAGCGGGGGTCGACAACACAGATACGCAGTATTTT,CASSFIRPSGLAGVDNTDTQYF
TRBJ2-3,.,TRBV2,.,TGTGCCAGCAGCTCAGGAGGGGGCGGCACAGATACGCAGTATTTT,CASSSGGGGTDTQYF
TRBJ2-3,TRBD2,TRBV5-1,.,TGCGCCAGCAGCTTGGCCAGTGACTCTGGACTAGCGGGAGGAACAGATACGCAGTATTTT,CASSLASDSGLAGGTDTQYF
TRBJ2-3,.,TRBV7-6,.,TGTGCCAGCAGCTTATTTTCGGGAGCGGATACGCAGTATTTT,CASSLFSGADTQYF
TRBJ2-7,.,TRBV21-1,.,TGTGCCAGCAGCTGGAAGGGGTCAGGGGACAGGGTGTCCTACGAGCAGTACTTC,CASSWKGSGDRVSYEQYF
TRBJ2-7,.,TRBV28,.,TGTGCCAGCAGAAGGCCCGGAGGGGAGCAGTACTTC,CASRRPGGEQYF
TRBJ2-1,TRBD2,TRBV5-1,.,TGCGCCAGCAGCACCGGGACTAGCGGGAGGTCGTACAATGAGCAGTTCTTC,CASSTGTSGRSYNEQFF
TRBJ2-1,.,TRBV15,.,TGTGCCACCAGCGGCACTACAGGGATCAGCTCCTACAATGAGCAGTTCTTC,CATSGTTGISSYNEQFF
TRBJ1-2,TRBD1,TRBV5-5,.,TGTGCCAGCAGCGCAGACGACAGGGGGCCCCCTAACTATGGCTACACCTTC,CASSADDRGPPNYGYTF
TRBJ1-5,.,TRBV5-4,.,TGTGCCAGCAGCTTGTTTGGCAGCAATCAGCCCCAGCATTTT,CASSLFGSNQPQHF
TRBJ2-7,.,TRBV7-9,.,TGTGCCAGCAGCTTACGCGGCGGGGGCGATGGCGCTCTGTACTTC,CASSLRGGGDGALYF
TRBJ1-2,.,TRBV18,few,TGTGCCAGCTCCCCGACTCCCGGGTTCTCAGCATACTATGGCTACACCTTC,CASSPTPGFSAYYGYTF
TRBJ2-3,TRBD1,TRBV3-1/TRBV3-2,.,TGTGCCAGCAGCCAGTGGACAGGGGGTCATGATACGCAGTATTTT,CASSQWTGGHDTQYF
TRBJ2-5,.,TRBV30,.,TGTGCCTGGGAGACAGGAGGAGAGACCCAGTACTTC,CAWETGGETQYF
TRBJ1-2,TRBD1,TRBV19,.,TGTGCCAGTAGTCCTCGGGACAGCTATGGCTACACCTTC,CASSPRDSYGYTF
TRBJ1-3,.,TRBV7-2,.,TGTGCCAGCAGCCCGGTCTCTGGAAACACCATATATTTT,CASSPVSGNTIYF
TRBJ1-2,.,TRBV15,once,TGTGCCACCAGCAGAGATCGTCAGGGTTTCTATGGCTACACCTTC,CATSRDRQGFYGYTF
TRBJ2-3,.,TRBV3-1/TRBV3-2,.,TGTGCCAGCAGCCTGAGAAGCGGGTGGGGCACAGATACGCAGTATTTT,CASSLRSGWGTDTQYF
TRBJ2-7,TRBD1,TRBV7-2,.,TGTGCCAGCAGCTCACTGGACAGGGTAGGCGAGCAGTACTTC,CASSSLDRVGEQYF